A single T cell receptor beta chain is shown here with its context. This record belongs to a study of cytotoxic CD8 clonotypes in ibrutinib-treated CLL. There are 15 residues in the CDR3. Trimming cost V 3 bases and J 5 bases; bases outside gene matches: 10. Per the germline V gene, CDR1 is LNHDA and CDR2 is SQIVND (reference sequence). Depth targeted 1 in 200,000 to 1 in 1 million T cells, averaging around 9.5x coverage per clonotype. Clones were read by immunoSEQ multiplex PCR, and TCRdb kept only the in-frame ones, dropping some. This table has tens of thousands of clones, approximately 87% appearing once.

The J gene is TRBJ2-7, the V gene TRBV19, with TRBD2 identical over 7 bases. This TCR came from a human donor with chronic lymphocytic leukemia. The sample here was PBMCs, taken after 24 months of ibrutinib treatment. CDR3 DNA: TGTGCCAGTAGTATCGGGCTAGCGGTCCGGAACGAGCAGTACTTC. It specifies CASSIGLAVRNEQYF.